This T cell receptor (beta chain) was sequenced during a study of response to subunit inactivated influenza vaccine. TCRdb reanalysed the RT-PCR reads using MiXCR and keeps one entry per CDR3 protein. The sample has around 790,000 distinct CDR3 sequences; 21% are singletons. As concerns this clonotype: Its matching antigen is unknown.

Germline CDR1 is LGHNA and CDR2 is YSLEER. The CDR3 length is 16 residues. J lost 3 bases, V lost 1 base, and 4 bases had no gene match. Overall study results and limits: A suggestion made by the authors is that each seasonal influenza vaccination recruits few new T cells.

V gene TRBV4-3 combines with J gene TRBJ2-1; 9 nucleotides line up with TRBD2. The origin of this receptor is a man aged 45-65 years who received an inactivated influenza vaccine. The sequencing used PBMCs from blood, collected 4 to 6 days after vaccination. CDR3 coding DNA: TGCGCCAGCAGCCAAGCAGCTAGCGGGATCTACAATGAGCAGTTCTTC. This gives the protein CASSQAASGIYNEQFF.